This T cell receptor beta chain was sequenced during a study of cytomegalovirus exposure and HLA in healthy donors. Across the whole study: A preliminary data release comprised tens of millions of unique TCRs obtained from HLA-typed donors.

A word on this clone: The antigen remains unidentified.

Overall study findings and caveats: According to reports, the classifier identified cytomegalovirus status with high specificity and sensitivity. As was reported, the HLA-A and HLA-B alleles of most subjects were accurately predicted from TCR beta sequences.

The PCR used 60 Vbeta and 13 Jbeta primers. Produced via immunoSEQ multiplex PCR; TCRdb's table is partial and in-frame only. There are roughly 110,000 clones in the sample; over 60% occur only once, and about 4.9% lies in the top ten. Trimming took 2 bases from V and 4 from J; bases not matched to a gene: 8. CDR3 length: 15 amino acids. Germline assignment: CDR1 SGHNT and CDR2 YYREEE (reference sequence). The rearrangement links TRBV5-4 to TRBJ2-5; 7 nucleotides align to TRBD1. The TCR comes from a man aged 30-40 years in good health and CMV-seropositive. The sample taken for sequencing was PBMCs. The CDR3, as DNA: TGTGCCAGCAGCTTCAGGAATGAGGGGGCAGAGACCCAGTACTTC. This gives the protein CASSFRNEGAETQYF.